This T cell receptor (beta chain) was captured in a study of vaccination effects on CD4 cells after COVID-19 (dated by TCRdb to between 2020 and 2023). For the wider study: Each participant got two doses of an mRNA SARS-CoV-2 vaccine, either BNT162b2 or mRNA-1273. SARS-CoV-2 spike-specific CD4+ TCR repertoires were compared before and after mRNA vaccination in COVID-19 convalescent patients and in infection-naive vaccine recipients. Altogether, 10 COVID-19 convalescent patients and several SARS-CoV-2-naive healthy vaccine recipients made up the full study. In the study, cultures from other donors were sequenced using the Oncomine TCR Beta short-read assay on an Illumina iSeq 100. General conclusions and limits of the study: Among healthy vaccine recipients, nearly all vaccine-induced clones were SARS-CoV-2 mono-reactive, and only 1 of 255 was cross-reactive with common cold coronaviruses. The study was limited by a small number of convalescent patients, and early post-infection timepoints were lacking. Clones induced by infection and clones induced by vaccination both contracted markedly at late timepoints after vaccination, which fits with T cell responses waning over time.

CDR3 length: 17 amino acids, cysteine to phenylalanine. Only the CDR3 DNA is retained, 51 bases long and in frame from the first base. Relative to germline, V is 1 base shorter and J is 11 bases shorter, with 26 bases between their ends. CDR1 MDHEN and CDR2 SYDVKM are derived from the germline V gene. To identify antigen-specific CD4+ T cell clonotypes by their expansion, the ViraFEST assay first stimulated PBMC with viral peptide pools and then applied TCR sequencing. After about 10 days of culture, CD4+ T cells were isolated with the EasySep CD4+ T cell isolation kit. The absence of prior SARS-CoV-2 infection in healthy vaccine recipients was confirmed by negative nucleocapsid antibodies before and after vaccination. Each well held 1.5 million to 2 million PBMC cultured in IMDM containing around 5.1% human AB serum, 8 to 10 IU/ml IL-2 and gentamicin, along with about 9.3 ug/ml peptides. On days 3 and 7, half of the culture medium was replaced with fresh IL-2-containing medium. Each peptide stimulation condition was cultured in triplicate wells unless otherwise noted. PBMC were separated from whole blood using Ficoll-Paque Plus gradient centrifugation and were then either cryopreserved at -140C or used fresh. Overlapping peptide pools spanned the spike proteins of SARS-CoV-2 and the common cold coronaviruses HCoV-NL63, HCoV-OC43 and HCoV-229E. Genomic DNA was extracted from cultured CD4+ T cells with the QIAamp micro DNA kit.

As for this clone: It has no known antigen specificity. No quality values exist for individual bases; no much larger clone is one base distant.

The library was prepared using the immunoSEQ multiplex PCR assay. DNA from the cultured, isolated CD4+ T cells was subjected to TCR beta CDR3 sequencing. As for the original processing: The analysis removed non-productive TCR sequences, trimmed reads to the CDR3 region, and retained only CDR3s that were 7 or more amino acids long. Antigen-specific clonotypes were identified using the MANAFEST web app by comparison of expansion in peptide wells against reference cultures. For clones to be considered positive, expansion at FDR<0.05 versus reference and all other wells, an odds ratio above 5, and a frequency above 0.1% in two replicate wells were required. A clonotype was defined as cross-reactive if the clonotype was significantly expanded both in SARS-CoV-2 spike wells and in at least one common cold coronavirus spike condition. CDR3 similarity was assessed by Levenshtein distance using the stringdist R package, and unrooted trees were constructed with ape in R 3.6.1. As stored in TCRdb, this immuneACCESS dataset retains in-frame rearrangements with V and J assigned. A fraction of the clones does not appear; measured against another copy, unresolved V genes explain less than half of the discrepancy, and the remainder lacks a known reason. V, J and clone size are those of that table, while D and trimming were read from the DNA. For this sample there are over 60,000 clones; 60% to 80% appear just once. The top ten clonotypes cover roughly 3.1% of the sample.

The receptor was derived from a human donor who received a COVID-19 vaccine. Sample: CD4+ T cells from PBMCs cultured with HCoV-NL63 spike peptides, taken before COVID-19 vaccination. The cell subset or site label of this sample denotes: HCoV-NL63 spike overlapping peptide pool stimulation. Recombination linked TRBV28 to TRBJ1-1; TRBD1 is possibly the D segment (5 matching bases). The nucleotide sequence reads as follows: TGTGCCAGCAGTTTATACGCTTCCGGGACGGGCCAGTTGTGGGCTTTCTTT. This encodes CASSLYASGTGQLWAFF.